The source of this T cell receptor (beta chain) is a study of blood T cell repertoires in COVID-19. Source study methods: Amplification with reference gene primers provided the estimates of nucleated cell counts. Produced via immunoSEQ multiplex PCR; TCRdb's table is partial and in-frame only. D and trimming were read from the DNA, whereas the V and J calls and clone size are those reported in that table. The sample consists of a few hundred thousand clones, roughly 84% of them appearing once. Sequencing input: PBMCs or T cells enriched from blood (not recorded which). This clonotype was obtained from a woman between 40 and 50 years old who had recovered from COVID-19.

CDR3 region: CASSSSGIKHIQYF. CDR3 sequence (DNA): TGTGCCAGCAGTTCTAGCGGGATCAAGCACATTCAGTACTTC. V gene TRBV28 combines with J gene TRBJ2-4; 9 nucleotides line up with TRBD2. This CDR3 region has 14 residues. Germline V CDR1 and CDR2: MDHEN, SYDVKM. The junction had 6 bases not matched to a gene; V was cut back by 4 bases and J by 8 bases.